This entry lists 30 T cell receptor beta chains sequenced from one sample in a study of T cell responses to AZD1222 COVID-19 vaccine. Some clones are missing from TCRdb's copy, which holds only in-frame ones; the method was immunoSEQ multiplex PCR. The table has 150,000 or so clones, roughly nine tenths seen once. Sequences were derived from peripheral blood, sampled on day 0 of AZD1222 vaccination. The source of these receptors is an adult in good health.

In its sample, this clone was seen a few times. The chain employs TRBV4-2 and TRBJ2-5; 8 bases match TRBD2. Germline trimming cut 0 bases from V and 2 bases from J; bases unmatched to any gene: 2. This CDR3 spans 15 amino acids. From germline, CDR1 is LGHNA and CDR2 YNFKEQ. The chain's CDR3 is CASSQDRGGQETQYF. CDR3 coding DNA: TGTGCCAGCAGCCAAGATCGCGGGGGGCAAGAGACCCAGTACTTC.

This clone showed up just a few times. This chain links TRBV7-2 with TRBJ1-2; 7 positions agree with TRBD1. Per germline, CDR1 SGHTA and CDR2 FQGNSA. The CDR3 is 16 amino acids. Trimming removed 2 bases from V and 8 bases from J; junction bases left unmatched: 14. The CDR3 spells CASSLSPMNRGGGYTF. The CDR3 DNA sequence: TGTGCCAGCAGCTTATCTCCGATGAACAGGGGCGGGGGCTACACCTTC.

This chain uses TRBV6-1 with TRBJ2-1; 9 bases map to TRBD2. Germline V CDR1 and CDR2: MNHNS, SASEGT. This CDR3 has 15 residues. The V gene end was trimmed by 0 bases and the J gene end by 4 bases; junction bases not matched to a gene: 1. CDR3 bases: TGTGCCAGCAGTGAAGCTAGCGGGAGTTACAATGAGCAGTTCTTC. Translating gives CASSEASGSYNEQFF.

The chain links TRBV5-1 to TRBJ1-6; TRBD1 is a possible D gene (6 bases). Trimming stripped 4 bases from V and 3 bases from J, with 14 bases between. The CDR3 has 16 amino acids. Germline-derived CDR1 and CDR2 are SGHRS and YFSETQ. CDR3 nucleotides: TGCGCCAGCAGCGGTAGTACAGGGAACTATAATTCACCCCTCCACTTT. Translation: CASSGSTGNYNSPLHF.

This clone came up once. CDR3 residues: CASSLDHRTMEGQYF. In DNA, the CDR3 is TGTGCCAGCAGCTTAGACCATCGGACGATGGAAGGGCAGTACTTC. This rearrangement joins TRBV7-9 to TRBJ2-7; D is uncertain. Germline CDR1 is SEHNR and CDR2 is FQNEAQ (reference sequence). V shed 1 base and J shed 9 bases, with 19 bases lying between them. This CDR3 region has 15 residues.

This clone was found once. V usage is TRBV29-1 and J usage is TRBJ1-2; tentatively, D is TRBD1 (6 bases). Germline CDR1 and CDR2: SQVTM and ANQGSEA. The CDR3 length is 12 residues. V lost 4 bases, J lost 2 bases, and 8 bases lay in between. This CDR3 reads CSVGQANYGYTF. The CDR3, as DNA: TGCAGCGTTGGACAGGCGAACTATGGCTACACCTTC.

The chain links TRBV6-5 to TRBJ1-1; D ambiguous. Per germline, CDR1 MNHEY and CDR2 SVGAGI. CDR3 length: 14 residues. The V gene lost 6 bases and the J gene lost 4 bases, with 15 bases spanning the gap. Here the CDR3 DNA reads TGTGCCAGCAGGACGGCATCCAAGCTCACTGAAGCTTTCTTT. Its protein is CASRTASKLTEAFF.

This chain links TRBV15 with TRBJ2-3, with 10 nucleotides matching TRBD2. The germline V gene encodes CDR1 LNHNV and CDR2 YYDKDF (reference sequence). The CDR3 is 15 amino acids. J lost 4 bases, V lost 9 bases, and 10 bases had no gene match. The CDR3 DNA sequence: TGTGCCACGTCCACCCGTCTAGCGGGGGCAGATACGCAGTATTTT. Translated: CATSTRLAGADTQYF.

The chain is built from TRBV7-3 and TRBJ2-1; D may be TRBD2 (6 bases). Germline V gene sequence: CDR1 SGHTA, CDR2 FQGTGA. Trimming took 2 bases from V and 2 from J, leaving 7 bases between them. The CDR3 is 14 amino acids. CDR3 nucleotides: TGTGCCAGCAGCTTAGCGGGAACCTACAATGAGCAGTTCTTC. The encoded protein is CASSLAGTYNEQFF.

This chain uses TRBV9 with TRBJ2-3; possible D gene TRBD2, 6 bases. Trimming removed 5 bases from V and 2 bases from J, with 18 bases in between. The CDR3 is made up of 16 amino acids. Germline CDR1 SGDLS, CDR2 YYNGEE. The CDR3 DNA follows: TGTGCCAGCAGGGGGGAGGAGACTTTATTCACAGATACGCAGTATTTT. Its protein product is CASRGEETLFTDTQYF.

The gene calls are TRBV28 and TRBJ2-2, with 7 nucleotides matching TRBD1. The CDR3 has 15 residues. The ends lost 7 bases at V and 6 bases at J; junction bases unmatched: 11. The germline V gene encodes CDR1 MDHEN and CDR2 SYDVKM. The CDR3 sequence: CASITTGSGSGELFF. The CDR3 DNA reads TGTGCCAGCATAACGACAGGGTCTGGGTCCGGGGAGCTGTTTTTT.

V is TRBV2 and J is TRBJ2-7, with D unresolved. The CDR3 sequence is 12 residues long. Deletions cut 5 bases from V and 4 bases from J, with 9 bases between. CDR1 and CDR2 from the germline V gene are SNHLY and FYNNEI. CDR3 in DNA: TGTGCCAGCAGTACGACCGGGTACGAGCAGTACTTC. Its protein is CASSTTGYEQYF.

V usage is TRBV6-1 and J usage is TRBJ2-2; possibly TRBD1 for D (5 bases). V lost 0 bases and J lost 11, with 10 bases in between. Germline V CDR1 and CDR2: MNHNS, SASEGT. This CDR3 is 13 amino acids long. CDR3 DNA sequence: TGTGCCAGCAGTGAAGCCCCACAGGACGAGCTGTTTTTT. Protein sequence: CASSEAPQDELFF.

The rearrangement links TRBV5-5 to TRBJ2-1; 9 bases are shared with TRBD1. The trim removed 2 bases at V and 7 bases at J, leaving 7 bases unmatched. CDR3 length equals 15 residues. In germline, CDR1 is SGHKS, CDR2 YYEKEE (reference sequence). The CDR3, as DNA: TGTGCCAGCAGCTTCACCGGGACAGGGTTTAATGAGCAGTTCTTC. Protein: CASSFTGTGFNEQFF.

The chain links TRBV2 to TRBJ2-4; D possibly corresponds to TRBD1 (7 bases). The CDR3 runs to 10 residues. Germline-derived CDR1 and CDR2 are SNHLY and FYNNEI. Trimming left V 6 bases short and J 13 bases short, with 10 bases between. The CDR3 region has the DNA TGTGCCAGCAGGGCGGGACAGCAGTACTTC. This translates into CASRAGQQYF.

V and J are TRBV5-8 and TRBJ1-3; 8 positions match TRBD1. Looked up from germline, CDR1 is SGHTS and CDR2 is YDEGEE. This CDR3 is 14 amino acids long. With V trimmed by 2 bases and J by 4 bases, 2 bases remained unmatched. CDR3 sequence: CASSFRDRGNTIYF. CDR3 bases: TGTGCCAGCAGCTTCCGGGACAGGGGAAACACCATATATTTT. Complete variable domain (other parts from reference TRBV5-8 and TRBJ1-3): EAGVTQSPTHLIKTRGQQATLRCSPISGHTSVYWYQQALGLGLQFLLWYDEGEERNRGNFPPRFSGRQFPNYSSELNVNALELEDSALYLCASSFRDRGNTIYFGEGSWLTVV.

The chain couples TRBV9 to TRBJ1-1, with D possibly TRBD1 on 5 matching bases. In germline, CDR1 is SGDLS, CDR2 YYNGEE. Trimming took 2 bases from V and 3 from J, leaving 8 bases between them. The CDR3 runs 13 residues. The CDR3 nucleotides are TGTGCCAGCAGCGTTGGGGGTGACACTGAAGCTTTCTTT. It is translated as CASSVGGDTEAFF. The whole variable domain, filled in from reference TRBV9 and TRBJ1-1, reads DSGVTQTPKHLITATGQRVTLRCSPRSGDLSVYWYQQSLDQGLQFLIQYYNGEERAKGNILERFSAQQFPDLHSELNLSSLELGDSALYFCASSVGGDTEAFFGQGTRLTVV.

The gene calls are TRBV7-2 and TRBJ2-1; D is unresolved. The CDR3 length is 13 residues. Deletions cut 5 bases from V and 5 bases from J, with 10 bases between. Germline lookup yields CDR1 SGHTA and CDR2 FQGNSA. The CDR3 DNA is TGTGCCAGCAGCAGCAGACCAAACAATGAGCAGTTCTTC. It codes for CASSSRPNNEQFF.

The V gene is TRBV14, the J gene TRBJ2-1; either TRBD1 or TRBD2 may fit D (6 bases each). Germline loops: CDR1 SGHDN, CDR2 FVKESK. The CDR3 length is 14 residues. V was trimmed by 3 bases and J by 9 bases, leaving 15 bases between them. The CDR3 loop reads CASSHLGGLGEQFF. As DNA, the CDR3 is TGTGCCAGCAGCCACCTTGGGGGGCTGGGTGAGCAGTTCTTC. The variable domain in full, completed from reference TRBV14 and TRBJ2-1, reads EAGVTQFPSHSVIEKGQTVTLRCDPISGHDNLYWYRRVMGKEIKFLLHFVKESKQDESGMPNNRFLAERTGGTYSTLKVQPAELEDSGVYFCASSHLGGLGEQFFGPGTRLTVL.

The chain couples TRBV19 to TRBJ2-2; a possible D gene is TRBD1 (6 bases). The CDR3 is 14 residues long. Trimming cost V 8 bases and J 1 base, with 11 bases left between them. CDR1 LNHDA and CDR2 SQIVND come from the germline V gene (reference sequence). The DNA of the CDR3 is TGTGCCAGTTCGGCAGGGGAGAACACCGGGGAGCTGTTTTTT. This gives the protein CASSAGENTGELFF.

V is TRBV7-3 and J is TRBJ1-1; weak D call: TRBD1 (6 bases). This CDR3 has 15 amino acids. The ends were cut back, 1 base at V and 3 bases at J, with 12 bases in the middle. CDR1 is SGHTA and CDR2 is FQGTGA in the germline V gene. The CDR3 loop is CASSLNRGAYTEAFF. The CDR3 DNA reads as TGTGCCAGCAGCTTAAACCGGGGGGCCTACACTGAAGCTTTCTTT.

The J gene is TRBJ2-1, the V gene TRBV6-2 or TRBV6-3; D remains ambiguous. The CDR3 is 14 amino acids. Trimming removed 5 bases at V and 2 bases at J, with 10 bases between. Germline CDR1 and CDR2: MNHEY and SVGEGT. The CDR3 DNA is TGTGCCAGCAGTCGACCTGCGCCCTACAATGAGCAGTTCTTC. It encodes CASSRPAPYNEQFF.

This chain joins TRBV11-2 and TRBJ2-7, with 7 bases matching TRBD1. Germline loops: CDR1 SGHAT, CDR2 FQNNGV. V shed 0 bases, J shed 6 bases, and the junction held 2 bases outside the gene matches. This CDR3 is 13 amino acids long. The CDR3 is CASSLESGGEQYF. CDR3 nucleotide sequence: TGTGCCAGCAGCTTAGAATCAGGGGGCGAGCAGTACTTC.

The genes are TRBV11-2 and TRBJ2-4; the D gene is possibly TRBD1 (5 bases). Germline CDR1 SGHAT, CDR2 FQNNGV. The V and J ends lost 0 bases and 8 bases respectively, with 14 bases between them. CDR3 size: 15 residues. The CDR3 DNA follows: TGTGCCAGCAGCTTAGATCTCGCCAGGGTGGACATTCAGTACTTC. Translated: CASSLDLARVDIQYF.

This clone came up once. The chain combines TRBV19 with TRBJ2-2; 14 nucleotides match TRBD2. This CDR3 spans 16 amino acids. V lost 4 bases to trimming and J lost 7 bases; unmatched junction nucleotides: 5. Per the germline V gene, CDR1 is LNHDA and CDR2 is SQIVND (reference sequence). As DNA, the CDR3 is TGTGCCAGTAGTAGACTAGCGGGAGGGCCCATCGGGGAGCTGTTTTTT. Translation: CASSRLAGGPIGELFF.

V is TRBV4-3 and J is TRBJ2-6; D not certain. V lost 0 bases, J lost 0 bases, and 6 bases lay in between. There are 16 residues in the CDR3. Germline-derived CDR1 and CDR2 are LGHNA and YSLEER. In DNA form, the CDR3 reads TGCGCCAGCAGCCAAGATAGAGGCTCTGGGGCCAACGTCCTGACTTTC. As protein: CASSQDRGSGANVLTF.

The chain uses TRBV28 and TRBJ1-2, with TRBD1 matching 7 bases. The ends lost 6 bases at V and 4 bases at J; junction bases unmatched: 14. CDR1 is MDHEN, CDR2 SYDVKM, per germline. The CDR3 extends over 16 amino acids. The CDR3 region is CASSPGGTAQTYGYTF. The DNA of the CDR3 is TGTGCCAGCAGCCCGGGGGGGACAGCACAAACCTATGGCTACACCTTC.

The sample holds one count of this clone. This chain connects TRBV7-3 to TRBJ1-1, with D unresolved. The CDR3 has 13 amino acids. Trimming took off 5 bases at V and 5 bases at J, with 12 bases between the two ends. Germline loops: CDR1 SGHTA, CDR2 FQGTGA. CDR3 sequence reads: CASSLIQATEAFF. For the CDR3, the DNA is TGTGCCAGCAGCCTAATTCAGGCGACTGAAGCTTTCTTT.

V is TRBV6-2 or TRBV6-3 and J is TRBJ2-2, with TRBD1 as a possible D gene (6 bases). V lost 6 bases, J lost 4 bases, and 15 bases lay in between. The CDR3 contains 15 residues. CDR1 and CDR2 (germline): MNHEY, SVGEGT. CDR3 DNA: TGTGCCAGCAGCAGGGACATTCTTTTCACCGGGGAGCTGTTTTTT. Its translation is CASSRDILFTGELFF.

CDR3 coding DNA: TGTGCCAGCAGTAAGGGAGGGGTGGGTGCCTATGGCTACACCTTC. As protein: CASSKGGVGAYGYTF. The rearrangement links TRBV6-5 to TRBJ1-2, with D tentatively TRBD1 (5 bases). The germline V gene has CDR1 MNHEY and CDR2 SVGAGI. The CDR3 is made up of 15 amino acids. Trimming removed 5 bases at V and 4 bases at J, with 17 bases between.